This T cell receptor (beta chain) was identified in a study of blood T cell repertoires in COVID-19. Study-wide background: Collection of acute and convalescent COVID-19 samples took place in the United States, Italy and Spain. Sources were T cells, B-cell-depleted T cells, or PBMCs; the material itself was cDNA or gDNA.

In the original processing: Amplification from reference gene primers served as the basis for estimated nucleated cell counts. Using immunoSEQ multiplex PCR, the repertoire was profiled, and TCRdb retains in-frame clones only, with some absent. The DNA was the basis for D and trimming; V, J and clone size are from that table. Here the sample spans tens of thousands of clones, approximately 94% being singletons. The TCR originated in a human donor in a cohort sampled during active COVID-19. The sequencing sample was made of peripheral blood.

The chain's CDR3 is CASAYRLAGGGSDTDTQYF. For the CDR3, the DNA is TGTGCCAGCGCTTACCGACTAGCGGGAGGGGGGAGCGACACAGATACGCAGTATTTT. The chain links TRBV9 to TRBJ2-3; 14 nucleotides agree with TRBD2. V lost 7 bases, J lost 2 bases, and 15 bases stayed unmatched. The CDR3 is 19 residues long. Germline values: CDR1 SGDLS, CDR2 YYNGEE.